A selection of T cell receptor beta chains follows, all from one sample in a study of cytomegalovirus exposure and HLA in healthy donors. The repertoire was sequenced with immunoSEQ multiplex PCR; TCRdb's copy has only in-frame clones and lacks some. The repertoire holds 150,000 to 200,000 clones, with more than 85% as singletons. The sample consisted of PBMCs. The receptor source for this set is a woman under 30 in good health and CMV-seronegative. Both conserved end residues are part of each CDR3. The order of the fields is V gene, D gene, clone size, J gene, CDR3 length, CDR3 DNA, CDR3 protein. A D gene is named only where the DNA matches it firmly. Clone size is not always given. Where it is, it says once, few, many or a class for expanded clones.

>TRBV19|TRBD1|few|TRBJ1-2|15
TGTGCCAGTAGTCCCCGGACAGGGGCGAGCTATGGCTACACCTTC
CASSPRTGASYGYTF
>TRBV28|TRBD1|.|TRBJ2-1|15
TGTGCCAGCAGCTTCCGGGACAGGGATATCAATGAGCAGTTCTTC
CASSFRDRDINEQFF
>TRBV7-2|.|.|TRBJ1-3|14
TGTGCCAGCAGCTATGGACTTTCTGGAAACACCATATATTTT
CASSYGLSGNTIYF
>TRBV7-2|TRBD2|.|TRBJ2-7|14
TGTGCCAGCAGCTTTCTAGCGGGTGGCTACGAGCAGTACTTC
CASSFLAGGYEQYF
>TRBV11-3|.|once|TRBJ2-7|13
TGTGCCAGCAGCTTAGTCAGGCGCGACGAGCAGTACTTC
CASSLVRRDEQYF
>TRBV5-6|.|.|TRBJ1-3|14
TGTGCCAGCAGCTTGTGGCAGTCTGGAAACACCATATATTTT
CASSLWQSGNTIYF
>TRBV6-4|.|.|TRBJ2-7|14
TGTGCCAGCAGTGATCAGGGGAGCTCCTACGAGCAGTACTTC
CASSDQGSSYEQYF
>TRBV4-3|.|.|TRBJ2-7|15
TGCGCCAGCAGCCAAGATTCAGCGTACCCCTACGAGCAGTACTTC
CASSQDSAYPYEQYF
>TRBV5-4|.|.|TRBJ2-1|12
TGTGCCAGCAGCTTAGGGGGCAATGAGCAGTTCTTC
CASSLGGNEQFF
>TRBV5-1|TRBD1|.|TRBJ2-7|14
TGCGCCAGCAGCTTAGGGGGCGCGTCCTACGAGCAGTACTTC
CASSLGGASYEQYF
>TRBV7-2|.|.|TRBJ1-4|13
TGTGCCAGCAGCCCCCGACTAGGGGAAAAACTGTTTTTT
CASSPRLGEKLFF
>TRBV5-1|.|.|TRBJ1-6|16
TGCGCCAGCAGCTTGCAGGATAGAGGGTTTAATTCACCCCTCCACTTT
CASSLQDRGFNSPLHF
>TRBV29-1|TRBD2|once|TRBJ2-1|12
TGCAGCGCGACTAGCGGGAGCGATGAGCAGTTCTTC
CSATSGSDEQFF
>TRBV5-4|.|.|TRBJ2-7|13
TGTGCCAGCAGCTTGGAGGGGTCCTACGAGCAGTACTTC
CASSLEGSYEQYF
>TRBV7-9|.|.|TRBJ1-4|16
TGTGCCAGCAGCTTAGGGTACAGGGTAGATAATGAAAAACTGTTTTTT
CASSLGYRVDNEKLFF
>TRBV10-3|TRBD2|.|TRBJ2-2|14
TGTGCCATTCGGGACTACAGGAACACCGGGGAGCTGTTTTTT
CAIRDYRNTGELFF
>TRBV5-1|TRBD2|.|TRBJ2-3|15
TGCGCCAGCAGCTTTGCCAGCGGGGGCACAGATACGCAGTATTTT
CASSFASGGTDTQYF
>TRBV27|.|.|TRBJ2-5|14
TGTGCCAGCAGTCCACAAAACCCCCAAGAGACCCAGTACTTC
CASSPQNPQETQYF
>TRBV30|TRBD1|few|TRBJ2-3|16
TGTGCCTGGAGTCTCTACTCAGGGGGCATCACAGATACGCAGTATTTT
CAWSLYSGGITDTQYF
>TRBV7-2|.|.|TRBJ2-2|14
TGTGCCAGCAGCTCTACGATGACGGGAACGGAGCTGTTTTTT
CASSSTMTGTELFF